The T cell receptor (beta chain) under discussion was sequenced for a study of blood T cells in healthy people across ages. This clonotype appeared once. What it binds is unknown. Using a J-beta primer mix together with a sample-barcoded 5' primer, a second PCR was run for roughly 6 to 12 cycles. TCRdb called the 5' RACE reads again in MiXCR, with one record for every CDR3 protein. The table has around 1,000,000 distinct CDR3 sequences, around two fifths seen once. CDR3 size: 15 residues. Germline assignment: CDR1 SGHRS and CDR2 YFSETQ. V shed 3 bases, J shed 4 bases, and the junction held 6 bases outside the gene matches. General study results and limits: The study regarded diversity estimates from one million T cells as underestimates.

The TCR sequence derives from a man younger than 35 in good health. Sequencing was carried out using blood. V is TRBV5-1 and J is TRBJ2-1, with 8 bases that match TRBD2. The CDR3 nucleotides are TGCGCCAGCAGCTGTGTCCAGCGGGGGTACAATGAGCAGTTCTTC. It is translated as CASSCVQRGYNEQFF.